A single sample is the source of the 21 T cell receptor beta chains below, sequenced in a study of T cells in Graves' hyperthyroidism and ophthalmopathy. TCR beta CDR3 region amplification was performed from RNA transcripts. A set of HTBI primers served as the primers for a first-round RT-PCR of the TCR CDR3. TCRdb reanalysed the multiplex PCR reads using MiXCR and keeps one entry per CDR3 protein. The table lists about 500,000 distinct CDR3 sequences, roughly 14% of them singletons, with about 17% in the top ten. Source material: blood. The receptors originated from a young woman with Graves' hyperthyroidism.

This clonotype was counted many times. This rearrangement joins TRBV12-3 or TRBV12-4 to TRBJ2-7; D call uncertain. V was clipped by 2 bases and J by 4 bases, with 12 bases between them. The CDR3 contains 14 residues. CDR3 coding DNA: TGTGCCAGCAGTTTAAGGTCGAGATTATACGAGCAGTACTTC. Its translation is CASSLRSRLYEQYF.

This clonotype showed up many times. The chain is built from TRBV12-3 or TRBV12-4 and TRBJ2-1; either TRBD1 or TRBD2 may fit D (5 bases each). V lost 2 bases and J lost 2, with 10 bases in between. CDR3 length equals 15 residues. For the CDR3, the DNA is TGTGCCAGCAGTTTACAAGAGGGACCCTACAATGAGCAGTTCTTC. This translates into CASSLQEGPYNEQFF.

This clonotype was detected only a few times. The rearrangement joins TRBV24-1 to TRBJ2-1; D ambiguous. V was clipped by 4 bases and J by 7 bases, with 10 bases between them. The CDR3 length is 13 residues. CDR1 is KGHDR, CDR2 SFDVKD, per germline. CDR3 sequence reads: CATSDHLGNEQFF. The CDR3 nucleotides read TGTGCCACCAGTGACCATCTAGGGAATGAGCAGTTCTTC.

This clonotype occurred many times. The chain uses TRBV14 and TRBJ2-1; a weak D match, TRBD1 (5 bases). Deletions cut 1 base from V and 12 bases from J, with 16 bases between. Germline V lookup: CDR1 SGHDN, CDR2 FVKESK. The CDR3 sequence is 14 residues long. CDR3 sequence reads: CASSQVSSPGSQFF. The CDR3, as DNA: TGTGCCAGCAGCCAAGTGAGTTCCCCAGGGTCGCAGTTCTTC.

This clonotype was counted between two and nine times. The CDR3 DNA reads as TGTGCCAGCAGTCCTACGGGACCCCCGGAGAATCAGCCCCAGCATTTT. Residues: CASSPTGPPENQPQHF. The genes are TRBV27 and TRBJ1-5, with a possible D match to TRBD1 (5 bases). The V gene lost 5 bases and the J gene lost 4 bases, with 18 bases spanning the gap. Germline V gene data show CDR1 as MNHEY and CDR2 as SMNVEV (reference sequence). The CDR3 contains 16 residues.

This clonotype has just a few counts. An end of the junction does not agree with germline; a read error may underlie this. CDR3 residues: CASSLEGQGLGIPDAQYF. CDR3 DNA sequence: TGCGCCAGCAGCTTGGAGGGACAGGGCTTAGGTATCCCAGATGCGCAGTATTTT. This sequence joins TRBV5-1 and TRBJ2-3; 9 positions match TRBD1. Germline assignment: CDR1 SGHRS and CDR2 YFSETQ. The CDR3 consists of 18 residues.

This clonotype showed up just a few times. One end of the junction fails to match germline, which may point to a read error. The chain links TRBV24-1 to TRBJ1-2; D ambiguous. Germline assignment: CDR1 KGHDR and CDR2 SFDVKD. The CDR3 has 14 residues. CDR3 protein: CATSDLRANYGHTF. The CDR3 bases are TGTGCCACCAGTGATCTCCGGGCAAACTATGGCCACACCTTC.

The table lists this clonotype with many counts. The chain couples TRBV10-3 to TRBJ1-1; D remains ambiguous. The germline V and J ends were trimmed by 6 bases and 4 bases, with 18 bases remaining between them. The CDR3 runs 15 residues. Germline V lookup: CDR1 ENHRY, CDR2 SYGVKD. CDR3 DNA sequence: TGTGCCATCAGGACGGACGGCTACGGCTTCACTGAAGCTTTCTTT. Protein product: CAIRTDGYGFTEAFF.

At least ten counts were recorded for this clonotype. The chain carries TRBV6-1 and TRBJ1-1, with a tentative D call TRBD1 (6 bases). V was shortened by 9 bases and J by 1 base, with 12 bases between the two germline ends. The CDR3 has 13 residues. The V gene's germline CDR1 is MNHNS and CDR2 SASEGT. This CDR3 reads CASEGVGNTEAFF. In DNA, the CDR3 is TGTGCCAGTGAGGGGGTCGGGAACACTGAAGCTTTCTTT.

At least ten counts were recorded for this clonotype. The chain carries TRBV6-5 and TRBJ2-5, with TRBD2 identical over 10 bases. The CDR3 covers 16 residues. V dropped 2 bases and J dropped 1; count of bases not matched to a gene: 4. The germline gives CDR1 MNHEY, CDR2 SVGAGI. The CDR3 nucleotides read TGTGCCAGCAGTTACGTCACTAGCGGGACCCAAGAGACCCAGTACTTC. It specifies CASSYVTSGTQETQYF.

This clonotype came up a few times. The chain links TRBV7-9 to TRBJ1-1, with 8 nucleotides matching TRBD1. The V and J ends lost 2 bases and 7 bases, in that order; junction bases with no gene match: 9. CDR1 and CDR2 (germline): SEHNR, FQNEAQ (reference sequence). The CDR3 length is 15 residues. The DNA of the CDR3 is TGTGCCAGCAGCTTAAGGGGACAGGAAGATGTTGAAGCTTTCTTT. Protein: CASSLRGQEDVEAFF.

This clonotype showed up many times. This rearrangement joins TRBV9 to TRBJ2-1, with a weak D call TRBD2 (5 bases). The CDR3 spans 15 residues. Germline V gene sequence: CDR1 SGDLS, CDR2 YYNGEE. Trimming stripped 0 bases from V and 3 bases from J, with 10 bases between. The CDR3 DNA reads TGTGCCAGCAGCGTAGGTGGGAGCGGCTACAATGAGCAGTTCTTC. This translates into CASSVGGSGYNEQFF.

There are many counts of this clonotype. The CDR3 DNA follows: TGTGCCAGTAAGCGGGAGGTCGCGAACGGGGAGCTGTTTTTT. Translating gives CASKREVANGELFF. J is TRBJ2-2 and V is TRBV7-9, with 9 bases identical to TRBD2. The CDR3 has 14 residues. Germline CDR1 reads SEHNR; CDR2 reads FQNEAQ (reference sequence). The V segment lost 9 bases and the J segment 7 bases; nucleotides outside the gene matches: 9.

This clonotype was counted between two and nine times. The CDR3 sequence is CASSPTPAMQGSGANVLTF. The CDR3 nucleotides read TGCGCCAGCAGCCCCACTCCCGCCATGCAGGGGAGCGGGGCCAACGTCCTGACTTTC. V gene TRBV5-1 combines with J gene TRBJ2-6; tentative D call: TRBD1 (6 bases). With 4 bases removed from V and 4 bases from J, the gap between germline ends came to 24 bases. The germline gives CDR1 SGHRS, CDR2 YFSETQ. This CDR3 is built from 19 residues.

This clonotype was seen many times. The chain uses TRBV5-1 and TRBJ2-3; 8 bases align to TRBD2. Looked up from germline, CDR1 is SGHRS and CDR2 is YFSETQ. This CDR3 region has 18 residues. J lost 6 bases, V lost 3 bases, and 18 bases had no gene match. The chain's CDR3 is CASSWPREYGGGFDTQYF. CDR3 in DNA: TGCGCCAGCAGCTGGCCCCGAGAATACGGGGGGGGCTTCGATACGCAGTATTTT.

There are many counts of this clonotype. The rearrangement joins TRBV5-1 to TRBJ2-3, with no clear D. The V gene's germline CDR1 is SGHRS and CDR2 YFSETQ. The V end was cut by 5 bases, the J end by 0 bases, with 4 bases between. The CDR3 has 12 amino acids. In DNA, the CDR3 is TGCGCCAGCAGACAGAGCACAGATACGCAGTATTTT. Translated, it gives CASRQSTDTQYF.

V usage is TRBV18 and J usage is TRBJ2-7, with D possibly being TRBD2 (5 bases). V was trimmed by 3 bases and J by 4 bases, leaving 16 bases between them. Germline V gene sequence: CDR1 KGHSH, CDR2 LQKENI. This CDR3 spans 15 amino acids. CDR3 region: CASSPLASGFYEQYF. CDR3 DNA sequence: TGTGCCAGCTCACCCCTAGCTTCCGGGTTTTACGAGCAGTACTTC.

This clonotype showed up just a few times. V is TRBV27 and J is TRBJ1-2, with D possibly matching TRBD1 (6 bases). Trimming stripped 5 bases from V and 8 bases from J, with 15 bases between. Germline-derived CDR1 and CDR2 are MNHEY and SMNVEV (reference sequence). This CDR3 has 13 residues. The CDR3 DNA is TGTGCCAGCAGTGTTAGTACGGGGGGCGGCTACACCTTC. Translating gives CASSVSTGGGYTF.

This clonotype was counted only a few times. This chain connects TRBV4-1 to TRBJ2-7; 8 positions agree with TRBD1. CDR1 and CDR2 (germline): MGHRA, YSYEKL. Unmatched junction bases numbered 6, after V lost 0 bases and J lost 5 bases. The CDR3 is 15 residues long. The DNA of the CDR3 is TGCGCCAGCAGCCAAGAAAGCCACAGGGGGGACGAGCAGTACTTC. It is translated as CASSQESHRGDEQYF.

In the case of this clonotype: This could be a read error, since a much larger clone is one nucleotide away. The chain has TRBV9 and TRBJ1-2; 8 bases are shared with TRBD1. The CDR3 length is 15 residues. The junction had 10 bases not matched to a gene; V was cut back by 7 bases and J by 2 bases. Germline-derived CDR1 and CDR2 are SGDLS and YYNGEE. The CDR3 loop reads CASPGVGQGNYGYTF. The CDR3 region has the DNA TGTGCCAGCCCGGGAGTAGGACAGGGCAACTATGGCTACACCTTC.

This clonotype was seen only a few times. The rearrangement uses TRBV19 and TRBJ2-1, with D unresolved. The germline V gene encodes CDR1 LNHDA and CDR2 SQIVND (reference sequence). The CDR3 is 14 residues long. Trimming pared 3 bases from V and 0 bases from J, leaving 6 bases between. The CDR3 spells CASSMGSSYNEQFF. The CDR3 coding sequence is TGTGCCAGTAGTATGGGAAGCTCCTACAATGAGCAGTTCTTC.